These 3 T cell receptor beta chains came from one sample sequenced in a study of OX40 agonist ivuxolimab in advanced cancers. The assay was immunoSEQ multiplex PCR, and TCRdb's table has in-frame clones only and misses some. The sample contains over 35,000 clones, roughly nine tenths of which appear only once. This sample comprised CD4+ or CD8+ T cells sorted from blood, obtained in a trial of the OX40 agonist ivuxolimab. The receptor source for this set is an adult with an advanced solid tumor such as melanoma, head and neck, liver or kidney cancer.

The chain recombines TRBV11-2 with TRBJ1-1, with a possible D match to TRBD1 (5 bases). The CDR3 is made up of 12 amino acids. Germline assignment: CDR1 SGHAT and CDR2 FQNNGV. V lost 5 bases, J lost 5 bases, and 9 bases lay in between. The CDR3 DNA is TGTGCCAGCAGCCCGGGGGGGACTGAAGCTTTCTTT. The encoded protein is CASSPGGTEAFF. The full variable domain, completed using reference TRBV11-2 and TRBJ1-1, is EAGVAQSPRYKIIEKRQSVAFWCNPISGHATLYWYQQILGQGPKLLIQFQNNGVVDDSQLPKDRFSAERLKGVDSTLKIQPAKLEDSAVYLCASSPGGTEAFFGQGTRLTVV.

This sequence joins TRBV19 and TRBJ1-1, with 7 bases lining up with TRBD1. CDR3 length: 18 residues. Trimming removed 6 bases from V and 1 base from J; junction bases left unmatched: 17. In germline, CDR1 is LNHDA, CDR2 SQIVND (reference sequence). The CDR3 reads CASRIQATGVAANTEAFF. CDR3 in DNA: TGTGCCAGTAGGATCCAAGCAACAGGGGTGGCGGCGAACACTGAAGCTTTCTTT.

The CDR3 nucleotides read TGTGCCAGCAGCTCCCACTCAAAACCAAGCGGGGGCACAGATACGCAGTATTTT. It encodes CASSSHSKPSGGTDTQYF. The rearrangement uses TRBV5-4 and TRBJ2-3, with 7 nucleotides matching TRBD2. Per the germline V gene, CDR1 is SGHNT and CDR2 is YYREEE (reference sequence). V lost 3 bases and J lost 1; bases outside the gene matches: 14. The CDR3 spans 18 residues.